A selection of T cell receptor beta chains follows, all from one sample in a study of T cell responses to AZD1222 COVID-19 vaccine. Here immunoSEQ multiplex PCR was the method, and the copy in TCRdb shows in-frame clones only, minus some. Here the sample spans tens of thousands of clones, about nine tenths being singletons. The sequencing used peripheral blood, collected on day 0 of AZD1222 vaccination. These receptor sequences come from an adult in good health. CDR3s include the opening cysteine and the closing phenylalanine or tryptophan. The D gene is left open where the match is weak. Rows give clone size only sometimes, using once, few, many, or a class for an expanded clone.

TRBD1	.	TRBJ2-1	TRBV2	TGTGCCAGCAGAACAGGGGTGACCTACAATGAGCAGTTCTTC	CASRTGVTYNEQFF
.	.	TRBJ1-2	TRBV19	TGTGCCAGTAGTATCGTCGGGGGATATGGCTACACCTTC	CASSIVGGYGYTF
.	.	TRBJ2-3	TRBV19	TGTGCCAGTAGTACCTCTCCAGGAGGGGGTCCAGATACGCAGTATTTT	CASSTSPGGGPDTQYF
TRBD1	.	TRBJ2-3	TRBV2	TGTGCCAGCAGTGAAATCTTAGGGACAGGGCAATCAGATACGCAGTATTTT	CASSEILGTGQSDTQYF
TRBD2	.	TRBJ2-5	TRBV11-2	TGTGCCAGCAGCTTAGGACTAGCGGCCCAAGAGACCCAGTACTTC	CASSLGLAAQETQYF
.	.	TRBJ1-2	TRBV30	TGTGCCTGGACCGACCAGAACTATGGCTACACCTTC	CAWTDQNYGYTF
.	.	TRBJ1-1	TRBV6-5	TGTGCCAGCGGCACAGGACCCTATGAAGCTTTCTTT	CASGTGPYEAFF
.	.	TRBJ2-1	TRBV30	TGTGCCTGGAGCCTTGGACGGTTCTCCTACAATGAGCAGTTCTTC	CAWSLGRFSYNEQFF
TRBD2	once	TRBJ2-3	TRBV7-8	TGTGCCAGCAGCTCCCCGACTAGCGGGCGCACAGATACGCAGTATTTT	CASSSPTSGRTDTQYF
TRBD1	few	TRBJ2-7	TRBV2	TGTGCCAGCCGAGGGACAGGGGCGTCTTCCTACGAGCAGTACTTC	CASRGTGASSYEQYF
.	many	TRBJ1-5	TRBV30	TGTGCCTGGAGCCACGATAGCAATCAGCCCCAGCATTTT	CAWSHDSNQPQHF
TRBD2	.	TRBJ2-1	TRBV19	TGTGCCACCTCGAGTGGCGGGGGCTACAATGAGCAGTTCTTC	CATSSGGGYNEQFF
.	.	TRBJ2-3	TRBV18	TGTGCCAGCTCAGAACTTAACACAGATACGCAGTATTTT	CASSELNTDTQYF
TRBD1	.	TRBJ1-2	TRBV10-3	TGTGCCATCAGTGCCGCGACAGGGGATGGCTACACCTTC	CAISAATGDGYTF
TRBD1	.	TRBJ2-2	TRBV6-5	TGTGCCACTGGGATGGGACAGATCACCGGGGAGCTGTTTTTT	CATGMGQITGELFF
.	.	TRBJ2-7	TRBV29-1	TGCAGCGTTGTGAGGTCGGAGCGAAGCTACGAGCAGTACTTC	CSVVRSERSYEQYF
TRBD1	.	TRBJ1-2	TRBV15	TGTGCCACCAGCAGCAACAGGGGAGGGAATGGCTACACCTTC	CATSSNRGGNGYTF
TRBD2	.	TRBJ2-3	TRBV30	TGTGCCTGGAGTAGCGGGGGGCCCTCGGATACGCAGTATTTT	CAWSSGGPSDTQYF
TRBD2	.	TRBJ2-7	TRBV3-1/TRBV3-2	TGTGCCAGCACACTAGCGGGGGGATCCTACGAGCAGTACTTC	CASTLAGGSYEQYF
.	once	TRBJ1-1	TRBV28	TGTGCCAGCAGCCCCGGCGGATACACTGAAGCTTTCTTT	CASSPGGYTEAFF
.	.	TRBJ1-1	TRBV5-6	TGTGCCAGCAGCCGGGGGGAAGTCGGGAACACTGAAGCTTTCTTT	CASSRGEVGNTEAFF
.	.	TRBJ2-3	TRBV18	TGTGCCAGCTCCCCCATGGAAAATACGCAGTATTTT	CASSPMENTQYF
TRBD1	.	TRBJ1-2	TRBV5-8	TGTGCCAGCAGCTTTCCCGGGACAGAAGGTCGGGGCTACACCTTC	CASSFPGTEGRGYTF
.	.	TRBJ1-2	TRBV15	TGTGCCACCAGCAGAGATTGGACAGTCTATGGCTACACCTTC	CATSRDWTVYGYTF
.	.	TRBJ2-3	TRBV19	TGTGCCAGTAGGGACAGCCATAGCACAGATACGCAGTATTTT	CASRDSHSTDTQYF
TRBD2	once	TRBJ2-1	TRBV4-2	TGTGCCAGCAGCCGACTAGCAGCGGAATACAATGAGCAGTTCTTC	CASSRLAAEYNEQFF
TRBD1	.	TRBJ1-3	TRBV19	TGTGCCAGTAGTTTGGACGGATACCAGGGGGCGCGGGGAAACACCATATATTTT	CASSLDGYQGARGNTIYF
.	.	TRBJ2-1	TRBV7-2	TGTGCCAGCACCCTATGGGGGGGGGCCGGTATGGAGCAGTTCTTC	CASTLWGGAGMEQFF
.	.	TRBJ1-6	TRBV12-3/TRBV12-4	TGTGCCAGCAGTCTCGGTTATAATTCACCCCTCCACTTT	CASSLGYNSPLHF
.	.	TRBJ1-5	TRBV6-5	TGTGCCAGCAGGCTGGACAGTCATCAGCCCCAGCATTTT	CASRLDSHQPQHF
.	.	TRBJ2-2	TRBV19	TGTGCCAGTAGTAAGAATGGACCCGGGGAGCTGTTTTTT	CASSKNGPGELFF
.	once	TRBJ2-7	TRBV6-5	TGTGCCAGCTGGATGGAGGGAACCCACGAGCAGTACTTC	CASWMEGTHEQYF
TRBD1	.	TRBJ2-2	TRBV29-1	TGCAGCGCAATGACAGGGGGATATTCCGGGGAGCTGTTTTTT	CSAMTGGYSGELFF